This T cell receptor beta chain originates from a study of T cell repertoires in cytomegalovirus infection. Study-level information: Indicated by public TCR beta signatures were CMV infection and matching HLA type. Study conclusions and caveats: Summed frequency of public TCR beta families distinguished CMV carriers with the relevant HLA. Predominance within the ex vivo response was attributable to HLA-C-restricted CMV-specific TCR beta clonotypes.

TCRdb redid the calling of the reads with MiXCR, one entry per CDR3 protein. Here the sample spans 150,000 to 200,000 distinct CDR3 sequences, approximately 21% being singletons. For this clonotype: What it binds is unknown.

The CDR3 runs to 17 residues. Germline CDR1 is SGHVS and CDR2 is FQNEAQ. V gave up 2 bases and J gave up 12 bases; unmatched junction bases: 17. The chain has TRBV7-8 and TRBJ1-4; TRBD1 agrees at 8 bases. The input for sequencing was CD8+ T cells from cultured PBMCs, taken from culture after CMV antigen stimulation. The receptor's source is a human donor in good health (CMV status not recorded). Some clones in this sample may be carry-over from other donors' samples. CDR3 DNA: TGTGCCAGCAGCTTATATGCCCCCTCAACAGGGGGTAAGCAACTGTTTTTT. It specifies CASSLYAPSTGGKQLFF.